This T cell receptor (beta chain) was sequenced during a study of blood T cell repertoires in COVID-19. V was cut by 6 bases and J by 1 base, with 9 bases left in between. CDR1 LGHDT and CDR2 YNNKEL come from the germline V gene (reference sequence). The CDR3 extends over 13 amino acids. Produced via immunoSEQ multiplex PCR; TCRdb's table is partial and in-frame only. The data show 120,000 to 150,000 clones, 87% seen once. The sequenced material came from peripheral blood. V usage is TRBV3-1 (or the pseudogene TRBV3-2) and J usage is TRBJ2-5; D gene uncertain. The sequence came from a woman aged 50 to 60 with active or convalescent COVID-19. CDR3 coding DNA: TGTGCCAGCAGATTCGGCGGCCAAGAGACCCAGTACTTC. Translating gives CASRFGGQETQYF.